Listed below are T cell receptor beta chains from one sample, sequenced in a study of T cell changes during pregnancy in multiple sclerosis. Only in-frame clones appear in the TCRdb table, and some are missing; sequencing was by immunoSEQ multiplex PCR. The repertoire holds roughly 97,000 clones, with just over 90% as singletons. Material: peripheral blood, obtained in the second trimester of pregnancy. Receptor source: a female donor in good health, enrolled as a control in a pregnancy study. Both conserved end residues are part of each CDR3. Each record gives: V gene, J gene, clone size, D gene, CDR3 protein, CDR3 DNA. The D gene is left open where the match is weak. Part of the rows lack a size; the others show once, few, many or a class for expanded clones.

V gene: TRBV6-4; J gene: TRBJ1-2; clone size: -; D gene: -; CDR3 protein: CASSARLTNYGYTF; CDR3 DNA: TGTGCCAGCAGTGCCAGGCTAACTAACTATGGCTACACCTTC
V gene: TRBV6-5; J gene: TRBJ1-6; clone size: few; D gene: -; CDR3 protein: CASSYSATSPLHF; CDR3 DNA: TGTGCCAGCAGTTACAGCGCAACCTCACCCCTCCACTTT
V gene: TRBV5-1; J gene: TRBJ1-6; clone size: -; D gene: -; CDR3 protein: CASSLASADSPLHF; CDR3 DNA: TGCGCCAGCAGCTTGGCGTCTGCAGATTCACCCCTCCACTTT
V gene: TRBV19; J gene: TRBJ1-2; clone size: -; D gene: -; CDR3 protein: CATLGGAVFYGYTF; CDR3 DNA: TGTGCCACCCTCGGCGGGGCTGTCTTCTATGGCTACACCTTC
V gene: TRBV5-1; J gene: TRBJ2-7; clone size: -; D gene: TRBD1; CDR3 protein: CASRSGQDSYEQYF; CDR3 DNA: TGCGCCAGCAGATCGGGACAGGACAGCTACGAGCAGTACTTC
V gene: TRBV2; J gene: TRBJ2-2; clone size: -; D gene: TRBD2; CDR3 protein: CASRGLPAGELFF; CDR3 DNA: TGTGCCAGCCGGGGACTACCGGCCGGGGAGCTGTTTTTT
V gene: TRBV28; J gene: TRBJ2-2; clone size: -; D gene: -; CDR3 protein: CASSLHGDTGELFF; CDR3 DNA: TGTGCCAGCAGTTTGCACGGAGACACCGGGGAGCTGTTTTTT
V gene: TRBV23-1; J gene: TRBJ1-2; clone size: -; D gene: TRBD1; CDR3 protein: CASSPGDRDGYTF; CDR3 DNA: TGCGCCAGCAGTCCCGGGGACAGGGACGGCTACACCTTC
V gene: TRBV6-6; J gene: TRBJ1-1; clone size: once; D gene: TRBD1; CDR3 protein: CASSYGQGVRNTEAFF; CDR3 DNA: TGTGCCAGCAGTTACGGACAGGGGGTTAGGAACACTGAAGCTTTCTTT
V gene: TRBV6-6; J gene: TRBJ1-1; clone size: -; D gene: -; CDR3 protein: CASSPRGGTEAFF; CDR3 DNA: TGTGCCAGCAGCCCCCGAGGGGGCACTGAAGCTTTCTTT
V gene: TRBV6-5; J gene: TRBJ2-7; clone size: -; D gene: TRBD1; CDR3 protein: CASSRDRGNYEQYF; CDR3 DNA: TGTGCCAGCAGCCGGGACAGGGGGAACTACGAGCAGTACTTC
V gene: TRBV6-6; J gene: TRBJ2-3; clone size: -; D gene: -; CDR3 protein: CASSYTPAAPDTQYF; CDR3 DNA: TGTGCCAGCAGTTACACCCCAGCGGCGCCAGATACGCAGTATTTT
V gene: TRBV7-9; J gene: TRBJ1-2; clone size: -; D gene: -; CDR3 protein: CASSFTNGYNYGYTF; CDR3 DNA: TGTGCCAGCAGCTTCACTAACGGGTACAACTATGGCTACACCTTC
V gene: TRBV5-1; J gene: TRBJ2-1; clone size: -; D gene: -; CDR3 protein: CASSLSDEQFF; CDR3 DNA: TGCGCCAGCAGCTTGTCCGATGAGCAGTTCTTC
V gene: TRBV28; J gene: TRBJ2-1; clone size: medium-sized; D gene: TRBD1; CDR3 protein: CASDRGQRTINEQFF; CDR3 DNA: TGTGCCAGCGACAGGGGACAGCGAACGATCAATGAGCAGTTCTTC
V gene: TRBV28; J gene: TRBJ2-7; clone size: -; D gene: TRBD2; CDR3 protein: CASSFLGGGSIWEQYF; CDR3 DNA: TGTGCCAGCAGTTTCTTGGGAGGCGGGAGCATATGGGAGCAGTACTTC
V gene: TRBV28; J gene: TRBJ1-5; clone size: -; D gene: -; CDR3 protein: CASSYTGRNQPQHF; CDR3 DNA: TGTGCCAGCAGTTACACAGGGCGCAATCAGCCCCAGCATTTT
V gene: TRBV4-2; J gene: TRBJ2-2; clone size: few; D gene: -; CDR3 protein: CASTETRSTGELFF; CDR3 DNA: TGTGCCAGCACCGAGACTAGATCCACCGGGGAGCTGTTTTTT
V gene: TRBV19; J gene: TRBJ1-5; clone size: -; D gene: -; CDR3 protein: CASRRDSNQPQHF; CDR3 DNA: TGTGCCAGTAGAAGAGATAGCAATCAGCCCCAGCATTTT
V gene: TRBV28; J gene: TRBJ2-3; clone size: once; D gene: -; CDR3 protein: CASSRIDNLATQYF; CDR3 DNA: TGTGCCAGCAGTCGAATCGATAATCTCGCGACGCAGTATTTT
V gene: TRBV6-5; J gene: TRBJ1-6; clone size: -; D gene: TRBD1; CDR3 protein: CASSQDRALAPLHF; CDR3 DNA: TGTGCCAGCAGTCAGGACAGGGCCCTCGCACCCCTCCACTTT
V gene: TRBV5-6; J gene: TRBJ1-6; clone size: -; D gene: -; CDR3 protein: CASSLWAGRLALHF; CDR3 DNA: TGTGCCAGCAGCTTGTGGGCAGGGAGGTTAGCCCTCCACTTT
V gene: TRBV19; J gene: TRBJ2-7; clone size: -; D gene: TRBD2; CDR3 protein: CASSIDSASGNEQYF; CDR3 DNA: TGTGCCAGTAGTATAGATTCGGCTAGCGGGAACGAGCAGTACTTC
V gene: TRBV27; J gene: TRBJ1-1; clone size: -; D gene: -; CDR3 protein: CASSDIGDMVSGAFF; CDR3 DNA: TGTGCCAGCAGTGATATAGGGGACATGGTTTCGGGAGCTTTCTTT
V gene: TRBV11-3; J gene: TRBJ2-1; clone size: -; D gene: TRBD2; CDR3 protein: CASSSYWGGSDSYNEQFF; CDR3 DNA: TGTGCCAGCAGCAGCTATTGGGGCGGGAGCGACTCCTACAATGAGCAGTTCTTC
V gene: TRBV5-1; J gene: TRBJ2-3; clone size: -; D gene: TRBD1; CDR3 protein: CASSTGTATDTQYF; CDR3 DNA: TGCGCCAGCAGCACCGGGACAGCCACAGATACGCAGTATTTT
V gene: TRBV6-1; J gene: TRBJ2-1; clone size: -; D gene: TRBD2; CDR3 protein: CASSEAVAGGLSYNEQFF; CDR3 DNA: TGTGCCAGCAGTGAAGCGGTAGCGGGGGGCCTGTCCTACAATGAGCAGTTCTTC
V gene: TRBV7-2; J gene: TRBJ2-7; clone size: -; D gene: -; CDR3 protein: CASSSTLSGSEQYF; CDR3 DNA: TGTGCCAGCAGCTCCACTTTATCGGGGTCCGAGCAGTACTTC
V gene: TRBV7-9; J gene: TRBJ2-7; clone size: -; D gene: -; CDR3 protein: CASSLGPRGEQYF; CDR3 DNA: TGTGCCAGCAGCTTAGGGCCGCGCGGCGAGCAGTACTTC
V gene: TRBV10-2; J gene: TRBJ2-7; clone size: -; D gene: TRBD2; CDR3 protein: CASSEPFGLVVYEQYF; CDR3 DNA: TGCGCCAGCAGTGAGCCCTTCGGACTAGTGGTCTACGAGCAGTACTTC
V gene: TRBV7-9; J gene: TRBJ2-7; clone size: -; D gene: TRBD2; CDR3 protein: CAGSGGSSYEQYF; CDR3 DNA: TGTGCCGGAAGCGGGGGTAGCTCCTACGAGCAGTACTTC
V gene: TRBV9; J gene: TRBJ2-2; clone size: -; D gene: -; CDR3 protein: CASSGGPNTGELFF; CDR3 DNA: TGTGCCAGCAGCGGAGGGCCGAACACCGGGGAGCTGTTTTTT
V gene: TRBV29-1; J gene: TRBJ1-4; clone size: few; D gene: -; CDR3 protein: CSVEVTRVGEKLFF; CDR3 DNA: TGCAGCGTTGAAGTGACCAGGGTAGGTGAAAAACTGTTTTTT
V gene: TRBV5-4; J gene: TRBJ1-1; clone size: -; D gene: TRBD1; CDR3 protein: CASSRDRSKDTEAFF; CDR3 DNA: TGTGCCAGCAGCCGGGACAGGTCTAAGGACACTGAAGCTTTCTTT
V gene: TRBV6-4; J gene: TRBJ2-3; clone size: -; D gene: -; CDR3 protein: CASSETSWTDTQYF; CDR3 DNA: TGTGCCAGCAGTGAGACTAGTTGGACAGATACGCAGTATTTT
V gene: TRBV4-3; J gene: TRBJ1-5; clone size: -; D gene: -; CDR3 protein: CASSQVAGRVGSQHF; CDR3 DNA: TGCGCCAGCAGCCAAGTGGCAGGCAGGGTGGGGTCCCAGCATTTT
V gene: TRBV5-8; J gene: TRBJ1-2; clone size: -; D gene: -; CDR3 protein: CASSPNTANYGYTF; CDR3 DNA: TGTGCCAGCAGCCCCAATACAGCTAACTATGGCTACACCTTC